Shown below are 28 T cell receptor beta chains from a single sample sequenced in a study of blood T cell repertoires in COVID-19. The method was immunoSEQ multiplex PCR; TCRdb's version includes in-frame clones alone and lacks a portion of them. Seen here are fewer than 350,000 clones, approximately 90% observed once, and the top ten hold 1.6%. The sequenced sample was peripheral blood. All receptors come from a woman in her thirties with COVID-19, enrolled during active disease.

The chain combines TRBV3-1 (or the pseudogene TRBV3-2) with TRBJ2-5; D uncertain. In germline, CDR1 is LGHDT, CDR2 YNNKEL (reference sequence). The CDR3 covers 13 residues. Trimming shortened V by 4 bases and J by 5 bases, and 11 bases separated the two germline ends. The CDR3 DNA is TGTGCCAGCAGCCGGCCGGGTTGGGAGACCCAGTACTTC. It encodes CASSRPGWETQYF.

This clone was seen a few times. The chain uses TRBV14 and TRBJ1-2; D perhaps matches TRBD1 (5 bases). The V and J ends lost 3 bases and 4 bases respectively, with 12 bases between them. Germline lookup yields CDR1 SGHDN and CDR2 FVKESK. The CDR3 loop spans 14 amino acids. In nucleotides, the CDR3 is TGTGCCAGCAGCCACCTGGGGGGGGGCTATGGCTACACCTTC. As protein: CASSHLGGGYGYTF.

This clone was seen a single time. This CDR3 is also generated by other DNA sequences in the sample. CDR3 protein: CASSYSAGWNTEAFF. The CDR3, as DNA: TGTGCCAGCAGTTACTCTGCAGGGTGGAACACTGAAGCTTTCTTT. The rearrangement joins TRBV6-5 to TRBJ1-1, with a tentative D call TRBD1 (5 bases). The V end lost 0 bases, the J end lost 1 base, and 9 bases lay between the germline ends. Germline V gene data show CDR1 as MNHEY and CDR2 as SVGAGI. The CDR3 is 15 residues long.

V and J are TRBV27 and TRBJ1-1; D might be TRBD1 (5 bases). CDR1 MNHEY and CDR2 SMNVEV come from the germline V gene (reference sequence). With 0 bases removed from V and 5 bases from J, the gap between germline ends came to 16 bases. The CDR3 covers 16 residues. In nucleotides, the CDR3 is TGTGCCAGCAGTTTATCTCGAACACACCAGGGAACTGAAGCTTTCTTT. Residues: CASSLSRTHQGTEAFF.

The chain uses TRBV2 and TRBJ1-1, with 8 bases matching TRBD1. Trimming at V came to 5 bases and at J to 9 bases, leaving 5 bases not matched to a gene. There are 12 residues in the CDR3. Looked up from germline, CDR1 is SNHLY and CDR2 is FYNNEI. Here the CDR3 DNA reads TGTGCCAGCAGTCCGCAGGGGGCTCAAGCTTTCTTT. Amino acid sequence: CASSPQGAQAFF.

This clone was seen only once. The chain combines TRBV21-1 with TRBJ2-7; the tabulated D call, TRBD2, remains unverified against the DNA. TRBV21-1 is recorded as a pseudogene. The CDR3 loop spans 17 amino acids. Written as DNA, the CDR3 is TGTGCCAGCAGCAAAAAAGAGTCAGCGGGGGGCGGGTACGAGCAGTACGTC. Its translation is CASSKKESAGGGYEQYV.

The chain couples TRBV2 to TRBJ1-2, with a possible D match to TRBD1 (5 bases). The V gene lost 5 bases and the J gene lost 2 bases, with 12 bases spanning the gap. This CDR3 is 14 amino acids long. Germline V gene lookup returns CDR1 SNHLY and CDR2 FYNNEI. In DNA, the CDR3 is TGTGCCAGCAGTTTCCTAGGGGCCAACTATGGCTACACCTTC. This encodes CASSFLGANYGYTF. The full variable domain, completed using reference TRBV2 and TRBJ1-2, is EPEVTQTPSHQVTQMGQEVILRCVPISNHLYFYWYRQILGQKVEFLVSFYNNEISEKSEIFDDQFSVERPDGSNFTLKIRSTKLEDSAMYFCASSFLGANYGYTFGSGTRLTVV.

V usage is TRBV10-3 and J usage is TRBJ2-2, with 7 bases lining up with TRBD2. The J segment lost 4 bases and the V segment lost 3 bases, leaving 8 bases of the junction unmatched. Germline assignment: CDR1 ENHRY and CDR2 SYGVKD. This CDR3 region has 16 residues. The CDR3 DNA follows: TGTGCCATCAGTGATCGAGCGGGGCTTGGCACCGGGGAGCTGTTTTTT. Translation: CAISDRAGLGTGELFF.

This chain uses TRBV21-1 with TRBJ1-5. TRBV21-1 is a pseudogene locus. The CDR3 sequence is 15 residues long. This CDR3 is CASSPGSERRQPQHF. The CDR3 DNA sequence: TGTGCCAGCAGCCCCGGCTCTGAGAGGCGCCAGCCCCAGCATTTT.

This sequence joins TRBV6-5 and TRBJ1-3; TRBD1 might be the D (6 bases). From germline, CDR1 is MNHEY and CDR2 SVGAGI. The ends were cut back, 7 bases at V and 8 bases at J, with 18 bases in the middle. The CDR3 is 14 residues long. The DNA for the CDR3 is TGTGCCAGCATCCCGGGCCAGGGGTCTCACACCATATATTTT. It specifies CASIPGQGSHTIYF.

The V call is TRBV7-3, the J call TRBJ2-1; weak D call: TRBD2 (7 bases). Germline CDR1 and CDR2: SGHTA and FQGTGA. CDR3 length: 15 amino acids. With 2 bases removed from V and 8 bases from J, the gap between germline ends came to 16 bases. CDR3 protein: CASSLGGGTMDEQFF. The CDR3 DNA sequence: TGTGCCAGCAGCTTAGGAGGGGGGACTATGGATGAGCAGTTCTTC.

V is TRBV6-2 or TRBV6-3 and J is TRBJ1-1, with 7 bases aligning to TRBD1. After removal of 2 bases from V and 0 bases from J, the junction contained 6 bases not matched to a gene. The CDR3 runs to 16 residues. CDR1 MNHEY and CDR2 SVGEGT come from the germline V gene. The CDR3 region has the DNA TGTGCCAGCAGTTACGGGACAGCGGACATGAACACTGAAGCTTTCTTT. It codes for CASSYGTADMNTEAFF.

This clone has only a few counts. The chain couples TRBV19 to TRBJ1-4, with D unresolved. CDR3 size: 17 residues. Germline CDR1 reads LNHDA; CDR2 reads SQIVND (reference sequence). Between the trimmed V and J ends, which lost 0 bases and 3 bases, there was a span of 14 bases. CDR3 sequence: CASSIDAGQHSNEKLFF. In nucleotides, the CDR3 is TGTGCCAGTAGTATAGATGCAGGCCAACATTCTAATGAAAAACTGTTTTTT.

The genes are TRBV5-1 and TRBJ2-2; TRBD1 is a possible D gene (6 bases). The CDR3 covers 14 residues. CDR1 and CDR2 from the germline V gene are SGHRS and YFSETQ. V lost 3 bases and J 7 bases, leaving 13 bases between the germline ends. Here the CDR3 DNA reads TGCGCCAGCAGCTCACAGGGCGCGGGCGGGGAGCTGTTTTTT. This translates into CASSSQGAGGELFF.

The rearrangement links TRBV5-1 to TRBJ1-2; no firm D call. This CDR3 comprises 13 residues. Germline CDR1 reads SGHRS; CDR2 reads YFSETQ. The V and J ends lost 0 bases and 6 bases respectively, with 9 bases between them. Written as DNA, the CDR3 is TGCGCCAGCAGCTTGGTGGCAGGTCATGGCTACACCTTC. Amino acids: CASSLVAGHGYTF.

The chain carries TRBV19 and TRBJ2-7; no clear D. The CDR3 extends over 9 amino acids. Germline-derived CDR1 and CDR2 are LNHDA and SQIVND (reference sequence). Trimming removed 11 bases at V and 9 bases at J, with 11 bases between. CDR3 in amino acids: CAPTPGQYV. The DNA for the CDR3 is TGTGCCCCGACCCCGGGGCAGTACGTC.

This clone has only one observation. The same CDR3 can be traced to other DNA sequences in this sample. This chain uses TRBV7-2 with TRBJ1-1; D gene uncertain. This CDR3 has 18 residues. The V gene lost 2 bases and the J gene lost 5 bases, with 24 bases spanning the gap. CDR1 and CDR2 from the germline V gene are SGHTA and FQGNSA. This CDR3 is CASSLMSYTVRGGTEAFF. In DNA, the CDR3 is TGTGCCAGCAGCTTAATGTCCTATACTGTACGGGGTGGAACTGAAGCTTTCTTT.

CDR3 DNA: TGTGCCAGTAGGGGCCTGAGGGGGGGCTACAATGAGCAGTTCTTC. Residues: CASRGLRGGYNEQFF. The V and J genes are TRBV19 and TRBJ2-1, with D possibly being TRBD2 (7 bases). The V gene's germline CDR1 is LNHDA and CDR2 SQIVND (reference sequence). Between the trimmed V and J ends, which lost 6 bases and 3 bases, there was a span of 15 bases. CDR3 length: 15 residues.

The chain recombines TRBV10-2 with TRBJ1-1; D not resolved. Between the trimmed V and J ends, which lost 8 bases and 1 base, there was a span of 8 bases. The CDR3 spans 12 residues. Per the germline V gene, CDR1 is WSHSY and CDR2 is SAAADI. This CDR3 is CASVSGNTEAFF. In nucleotides, the CDR3 is TGCGCCAGCGTCAGCGGGAACACTGAAGCTTTCTTT.

This clone was seen only once. This sequence joins TRBV19 and TRBJ1-3; D remains ambiguous. Germline assignment: CDR1 LNHDA and CDR2 SQIVND (reference sequence). The CDR3 consists of 15 residues. Trimming took 4 bases from V and 0 from J, leaving 10 bases between them. This CDR3 reads CASSTTVGSGNTIYF. CDR3 sequence (DNA): TGTGCCAGTAGTACAACAGTCGGCTCTGGAAACACCATATATTTT.

The CDR3 spells CASSRDRTSGNTIYF. The CDR3 nucleotides read TGCGCCAGCAGCCGGGACAGGACCTCTGGAAACACCATATATTTT. The V call is TRBV5-1, the J call TRBJ1-3; 8 nucleotides agree with TRBD1. Per germline, CDR1 SGHRS and CDR2 YFSETQ. The V and J ends lost 4 bases and 0 bases, in that order; junction bases with no gene match: 3. The CDR3 is made up of 15 amino acids.

The rearrangement joins TRBV2 to TRBJ1-4; 10 bases fit TRBD1. V lost 6 bases to trimming and J lost 7 bases; unmatched junction nucleotides: 8. CDR1 SNHLY and CDR2 FYNNEI come from the germline V gene. The CDR3 contains 15 residues. This CDR3 is CASRGDRGKGEKLFF. Written as DNA, the CDR3 is TGTGCCAGCAGGGGGGACAGGGGAAAAGGTGAAAAACTGTTTTTT.

The V and J genes are TRBV5-4 and TRBJ1-1, with D possibly TRBD1 on 6 matching bases. V lost 4 bases, J lost 1 base, and 14 bases lay in between. The germline V gene has CDR1 SGHNT and CDR2 YYREEE (reference sequence). The CDR3 extends over 15 amino acids. CDR3 bases: TGTGCCAGCAGCCCCTGGGACACCCCGAACACTGAAGCTTTCTTT. Protein product: CASSPWDTPNTEAFF.

The CDR3 nucleotides are TGCGCCAGCAGCTATCGAGGGGGGGTTAATGAAAAACTGTTTTTT. Protein: CASSYRGGVNEKLFF. The rearrangement links TRBV4-3 to TRBJ1-4, with D possibly matching TRBD1 (6 bases). There are 15 residues in the CDR3. CDR1 and CDR2 from the germline V gene are LGHNA and YSLEER. V lost 5 bases to trimming and J lost 4 bases, with 14 bases between them.

The chain carries TRBV2 and TRBJ1-1; perhaps TRBD1 as D (6 bases). The CDR3 contains 15 residues. Per germline, CDR1 SNHLY and CDR2 FYNNEI. V gave up 3 bases and J gave up 0 bases, with 11 bases separating them. The CDR3 DNA reads as TGTGCCAGCAGTGAGGACAGCTTTATGAACACTGAAGCTTTCTTT. The encoded protein is CASSEDSFMNTEAFF.

The chain joins TRBV2 to TRBJ1-2, with TRBD1 as a possible D gene (6 bases). Germline V gene lookup returns CDR1 SNHLY and CDR2 FYNNEI. The CDR3 length is 13 residues. The V end was cut by 6 bases, the J end by 5 bases, with 13 bases between. CDR3 sequence: CASRIGGVYGYTF. DNA of the CDR3: TGTGCCAGCAGGATAGGGGGGGTTTATGGCTACACCTTC.

This clone appeared once. The V and J genes are TRBV4-1 and TRBJ1-3, with a possible D match to TRBD1 (6 bases). V lost 0 bases to trimming and J lost 0 bases, with 12 bases between them. The CDR3 sequence is 17 residues long. Germline CDR1 and CDR2: MGHRA and YSYEKL. The DNA for the CDR3 is TGCGCCAGCAGCCAAGACAGGACAGTCCCCTCTGGAAACACCATATATTTT. It yields the protein CASSQDRTVPSGNTIYF.

In DNA form, the CDR3 reads TGCGCCAGCAGCTTGGGAGGTAGCGACCAAGAGACCCAGTACTTC. Its translation: CASSLGGSDQETQYF. The chain has TRBV5-1 and TRBJ2-5; TRBD2 might be the D (5 bases). The germline V gene encodes CDR1 SGHRS and CDR2 YFSETQ. Trimming took off 0 bases at V and 0 bases at J, with 9 bases between the two ends. The CDR3 contains 15 residues.